Listed below are T cell receptor beta chains from one sample, sequenced in a study of cytomegalovirus exposure and HLA in healthy donors. Repertoires were generated with immunoSEQ multiplex PCR, while TCRdb's copy carries only in-frame clones and drops some. The sample has about 140,000 clones, 70% to 80% seen once. The sequencing input was PBMCs. The receptor source for this set is a man younger than 45 in good health and CMV-seronegative. Each CDR3 is given with its conserved first and last residue. Each record gives: clone size, V gene, D gene, J gene, CDR3 protein, CDR3 DNA. D genes are given only for firm matches. Clone size, where shown, is once, few, many, or a class for clones that have expanded.

size: few
V: TRBV18
D: NA
J: TRBJ2-2
CDR3: CASSPGGRGNTGELFF
DNA: TGTGCCAGCTCACCAGGAGGCAGGGGTAACACCGGGGAGCTGTTTTTT

size: NA
V: TRBV9
D: NA
J: TRBJ1-2
CDR3: CASSGTGDPDYGYTF
DNA: TGTGCCAGCAGCGGCACGGGGGACCCGGACTATGGCTACACCTTC

size: NA
V: TRBV28
D: TRBD1
J: TRBJ2-1
CDR3: CASGQVYNEQFF
DNA: TGTGCCTCCGGACAGGTGTACAATGAGCAGTTCTTC

size: NA
V: TRBV9
D: TRBD2
J: TRBJ2-2
CDR3: CASSPPGTSGYTGELFF
DNA: TGTGCCAGCAGCCCTCCTGGGACTAGCGGATACACCGGGGAGCTGTTTTTT

size: NA
V: TRBV5-6
D: NA
J: TRBJ2-5
CDR3: CASSLGAGVETQYF
DNA: TGTGCCAGCAGCTTGGGGGCAGGGGTAGAGACCCAGTACTTC

size: NA
V: TRBV28
D: TRBD1
J: TRBJ2-7
CDR3: CASSGTAAFREQYF
DNA: TGTGCCAGCAGTGGGACAGCTGCTTTTCGCGAGCAGTACTTC

size: NA
V: TRBV7-9
D: TRBD1
J: TRBJ1-2
CDR3: CASSLAGTAITIYGYTF
DNA: TGTGCCAGCAGCTTAGCAGGGACAGCAATCACCATCTATGGCTACACCTTC

size: once
V: TRBV6-5
D: TRBD2
J: TRBJ2-5
CDR3: CASSYFGGSTETQYF
DNA: TGTGCCAGCAGTTACTTCGGCGGGAGTACGGAGACCCAGTACTTC

size: once
V: TRBV5-3
D: NA
J: TRBJ1-5
CDR3: CARSLRDNPCKKDQPQHF
DNA: TGTGCCAGAAGCTTGCGAGACAATCCGTGTAAAAAAGATCAGCCCCAGCATTTT

size: NA
V: TRBV7-8
D: NA
J: TRBJ2-1
CDR3: CASSLGGVSYNEQFF
DNA: TGTGCCAGCAGCTTAGGGGGGGTCTCCTACAATGAGCAGTTCTTC

size: NA
V: TRBV6-6
D: TRBD2
J: TRBJ2-1
CDR3: CASSYAGTSNEQFF
DNA: TGTGCCAGCAGTTACGCGGGGACTAGCAATGAGCAGTTCTTC

size: NA
V: TRBV9
D: NA
J: TRBJ1-2
CDR3: CGRREASYGYTF
DNA: TGTGGTCGTCGGGAGGCGTCCTATGGCTACACCTTC

size: NA
V: TRBV28
D: TRBD1
J: TRBJ1-4
CDR3: CASRNLGAGGTTNEKLFF
DNA: TGTGCCAGCAGGAACCTCGGGGCAGGGGGTACAACTAATGAAAAACTGTTTTTT

size: NA
V: TRBV4-1
D: NA
J: TRBJ2-1
CDR3: CASSQDYAGSSYNEQFF
DNA: TGCGCCAGCAGCCAAGATTACGCGGGAAGCTCCTACAATGAGCAGTTCTTC

size: NA
V: TRBV30
D: NA
J: TRBJ1-1
CDR3: CAWSAQLNTEAFF
DNA: TGTGCCTGGAGTGCGCAGTTGAACACTGAAGCTTTCTTT

size: NA
V: TRBV5-1
D: NA
J: TRBJ2-7
CDR3: CASSLAGGPNYEQYF
DNA: TGCGCCAGCAGCTTGGCCGGAGGGCCTAACTACGAGCAGTACTTC

size: NA
V: TRBV5-4
D: NA
J: TRBJ2-4
CDR3: CASSSWEEGNIQYF
DNA: TGTGCCAGCAGCTCCTGGGAGGAGGGAAACATTCAGTACTTC

size: NA
V: TRBV4-3
D: NA
J: TRBJ1-5
CDR3: CASSQERRQPQHF
DNA: TGCGCCAGCAGCCAAGAAAGGAGACAGCCCCAGCATTTT

size: NA
V: TRBV11-2
D: NA
J: TRBJ2-7
CDR3: CASSFGEPYEQYF
DNA: TGTGCCAGCAGCTTCGGGGAGCCCTACGAGCAGTACTTC

size: NA
V: TRBV15
D: TRBD2
J: TRBJ2-7
CDR3: CATSRDYVPLSGRTSYEQYF
DNA: TGTGCCACCAGCAGAGATTACGTTCCCCTTAGCGGGAGGACCTCCTACGAGCAGTACTTC

size: NA
V: TRBV11-2
D: NA
J: TRBJ2-7
CDR3: CASSLMAGRDEQYF
DNA: TGTGCCAGCAGCTTAATGGCGGGCCGGGACGAGCAGTACTTC

size: NA
V: TRBV7-2
D: NA
J: TRBJ1-5
CDR3: CASSLEGGYSNQPQHF
DNA: TGTGCCAGCAGCTTAGAGGGCGGGTATAGCAATCAGCCCCAGCATTTT

size: NA
V: TRBV5-1
D: NA
J: TRBJ2-3
CDR3: CASSGAGPDTQYF
DNA: TGCGCCAGCAGCGGAGCGGGTCCAGATACGCAGTATTTT

size: NA
V: TRBV7-9
D: NA
J: TRBJ2-1
CDR3: CASSLAQATLGNEQFF
DNA: TGTGCCAGCAGCTTAGCACAGGCGACCCTTGGCAATGAGCAGTTCTTC

size: NA
V: TRBV10-3
D: NA
J: TRBJ1-5
CDR3: CAITPGVNQPQHF
DNA: TGTGCCATCACTCCAGGGGTCAATCAGCCCCAGCATTTT

size: NA
V: TRBV5-4
D: NA
J: TRBJ2-5
CDR3: CASSLQETQYF
DNA: TGTGCCAGCAGCTTACAAGAGACTCAGTACTTC

size: NA
V: TRBV7-2
D: TRBD2
J: TRBJ2-7
CDR3: CASSPAGTSGYEQYF
DNA: TGTGCCAGCAGCCCCGCCGGGACTAGCGGGTACGAGCAGTACTTC

size: NA
V: TRBV6-5
D: TRBD1
J: TRBJ1-5
CDR3: CATNRGSGTAQHF
DNA: TGTGCCACGAACAGGGGGTCGGGAACAGCCCAGCATTTT

size: NA
V: TRBV10-3
D: NA
J: TRBJ1-2
CDR3: CAISEGRGSYGYTF
DNA: TGTGCCATCAGTGAAGGTCGAGGGAGCTATGGCTACACCTTC

size: NA
V: TRBV7-9
D: NA
J: TRBJ1-2
CDR3: CSSSLYGREGGYTF
DNA: TGTTCCAGCAGCTTATACGGCCGGGAGGGTGGCTACACCTTC

size: NA
V: TRBV10-2
D: NA
J: TRBJ2-5
CDR3: CASSESERETQYF
DNA: TGCGCCAGCAGTGAGTCTGAGAGAGAGACCCAGTACTTC

size: NA
V: TRBV28
D: NA
J: TRBJ1-2
CDR3: CASKRQLYGYTF
DNA: TGTGCCAGCAAGAGGCAGCTCTATGGCTACACCTTC

size: NA
V: TRBV7-2
D: TRBD2
J: TRBJ2-7
CDR3: CASSFSGGTYEQYF
DNA: TGTGCCAGCAGCTTTAGCGGGGGAACCTACGAGCAGTACTTC

size: NA
V: TRBV29-1
D: NA
J: TRBJ2-5
CDR3: CSVELLAPGGETQYF
DNA: TGCAGCGTTGAACTACTAGCCCCCGGCGGGGAGACCCAGTACTTC

size: NA
V: TRBV5-5
D: NA
J: TRBJ2-7
CDR3: CASSYRGEGYEQYF
DNA: TGTGCCAGCAGCTACCGGGGAGAGGGCTACGAGCAGTACTTC

size: NA
V: TRBV29-1
D: NA
J: TRBJ2-3
CDR3: CSYLYRFTDTQYF
DNA: TGCAGTTACCTCTACCGGTTCACAGATACGCAGTATTTT

size: NA
V: TRBV5-1
D: TRBD1
J: TRBJ2-3
CDR3: CASSLGRGLIDTQYF
DNA: TGCGCCAGCAGCTTAGGCAGGGGGCTTATTGATACGCAGTATTTT

size: NA
V: TRBV6-1
D: TRBD2
J: TRBJ2-6
CDR3: CASVGGESGANVLTF
DNA: TGTGCCAGTGTTGGGGGGGAAAGTGGGGCCAACGTCCTGACTTTC

size: NA
V: TRBV27
D: TRBD2
J: TRBJ2-3
CDR3: CASSPQIGTSGIADTQYF
DNA: TGTGCCAGCAGTCCTCAAATAGGGACTAGCGGGATTGCAGATACGCAGTATTTT

size: NA
V: TRBV13
D: TRBD2
J: TRBJ2-7
CDR3: CASSSLLAGRYEQYF
DNA: TGTGCCAGCAGCTCGCTACTAGCGGGACGGTACGAGCAGTACTTC

size: NA
V: TRBV18
D: NA
J: TRBJ2-5
CDR3: CASSPPGETQYF
DNA: TGTGCCAGCTCACCACCGGGCGAGACCCAGTACTTC

size: few
V: TRBV19
D: NA
J: TRBJ1-1
CDR3: CASRTQGNAEAFF
DNA: TGTGCCAGTAGGACTCAGGGAAATGCTGAAGCTTTCTTT

size: NA
V: TRBV7-6
D: TRBD2
J: TRBJ2-1
CDR3: CASSLGPQLADNEQFF
DNA: TGTGCCAGCAGCCTGGGGCCCCAACTAGCGGACAATGAGCAGTTCTTC

size: NA
V: TRBV6-5
D: NA
J: TRBJ1-1
CDR3: CASSYSRSHTEAFF
DNA: TGTGCCAGCAGTTACTCCCGTTCCCACACTGAAGCTTTCTTT

size: NA
V: TRBV5-4
D: TRBD1
J: TRBJ2-2
CDR3: CASSFGQGAESGELFF
DNA: TGTGCCAGCAGCTTCGGACAGGGGGCTGAATCCGGGGAGCTGTTTTTT

size: NA
V: TRBV7-8
D: TRBD1
J: TRBJ1-2
CDR3: CASSFDRVGGYTF
DNA: TGTGCCAGCAGCTTTGACAGGGTCGGTGGCTACACCTTC

size: few
V: TRBV5-1
D: NA
J: TRBJ1-1
CDR3: CASSLGSGLGEAFF
DNA: TGCGCCAGCAGCTTGGGAAGTGGACTCGGTGAAGCTTTCTTT

size: NA
V: TRBV15
D: NA
J: TRBJ2-7
CDR3: CATSRAARDSSYEQYF
DNA: TGTGCCACCAGCAGAGCCGCCCGGGACTCCAGCTACGAGCAGTACTTC

size: NA
V: TRBV20-1
D: NA
J: TRBJ2-7
CDR3: CSARFSGEQYF
DNA: TGCAGTGCTAGATTTTCCGGGGAGCAGTACTTC

size: NA
V: TRBV6-5
D: TRBD1
J: TRBJ1-2
CDR3: CASSYSTGGVYGYTF
DNA: TGTGCCAGCAGTTACTCGACAGGGGGGGTCTATGGCTACACCTTC

size: NA
V: TRBV9
D: TRBD2
J: TRBJ2-7
CDR3: CASSVGTSGYEQYF
DNA: TGTGCCAGCAGCGTCGGGACTAGCGGCTACGAGCAGTACTTC

size: NA
V: TRBV10-3
D: NA
J: TRBJ2-3
CDR3: CAISEGSAGDTQYF
DNA: TGTGCCATCAGTGAAGGATCGGCGGGAGATACGCAGTATTTT

size: NA
V: TRBV10-3
D: NA
J: TRBJ2-5
CDR3: CAITNMEKETQYF
DNA: TGTGCCATCACCAACATGGAGAAAGAGACCCAGTACTTC

size: NA
V: TRBV6-5
D: TRBD2
J: TRBJ2-3
CDR3: CASSSKLAGDTQYF
DNA: TGTGCCAGCAGTTCCAAACTAGCGGGAGATACGCAGTATTTT